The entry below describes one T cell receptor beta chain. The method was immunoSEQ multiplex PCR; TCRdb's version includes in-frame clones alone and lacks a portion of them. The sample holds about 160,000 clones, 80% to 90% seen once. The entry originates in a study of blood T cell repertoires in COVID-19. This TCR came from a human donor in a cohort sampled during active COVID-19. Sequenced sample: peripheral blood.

The CDR3 DNA reads TGTGCCAGCAGCTTTTTGGACCGAGGGAATTCACCCCTCCACTTT. Translated: CASSFLDRGNSPLHF. This rearrangement joins TRBV7-2 to TRBJ1-6; D is uncertain. Germline V gene data show CDR1 as SGHTA and CDR2 as FQGNSA. V was trimmed by 3 bases and J by 7 bases, leaving 13 bases between them. The CDR3 totals 15 residues. The full variable domain, its missing parts supplied by reference TRBV7-2 and TRBJ1-6, is GAGVSQSPSNKVTEKGKDVELRCDPISGHTALYWYRQSLGQGLEFLIYFQGNSAPDKSGLPSDRFSAERTGGSVSTLTIQRTQQEDSAVYLCASSFLDRGNSPLHFGNGTRLTVT.